These 15 T cell receptor beta chains share one sample of origin, sequenced in a study of T cell responses to AZD1222 COVID-19 vaccine (dated by TCRdb to 2020 to 2023). The library relied on the immunoSEQ multiplex PCR assay. TCRdb holds this immuneACCESS table with in-frame rearrangements only. Some clones are missing; in checked studies, unresolved V genes explain under half, and the rest has no known cause. The sample yields 95,000 to 150,000 clones; 85% to 90% were counted once. The top ten hold approximately 27% of the sample. The sample's time point label, decoded: baseline before first vaccination. Specimen: peripheral blood, collected on day 0 of AZD1222 vaccination. The receptor set was obtained from an adult in good health.

V and J are TRBV7-9 and TRBJ2-7; possible D gene TRBD1, 6 bases. The germline CDR1 and CDR2 sequences are SEHNR and FQNEAQ (reference sequence). The CDR3 is 13 amino acids. V was clipped by 10 bases and J by 2 bases, with 15 bases between them. The CDR3 region has the DNA TGTGCCACCACCGGGACACAAACCTACGAGCAGTACTTC. Protein: CATTGTQTYEQYF. The full variable domain, rest sourced from reference TRBV7-9 and TRBJ2-7, is DTGVSQNPRHKITKRGQNVTFRCDPISEHNRLYWYRQTLGQGPEFLTYFQNEAQLEKSRLLSDRFSAERPKGSFSTLEIQRTEQGDSAMYLCATTGTQTYEQYFGPGTRLTVT.

This clone was seen only once. The chain combines TRBV29-1 with TRBJ1-1; possibly TRBD1 for D (6 bases). Germline lookup yields CDR1 SQVTM and CDR2 ANQGSEA. The CDR3 is made up of 13 amino acids. Trimming took off 3 bases at V and 11 bases at J, with 19 bases between the two ends. The CDR3 spells CSVDTPGTIVAFF. The DNA for the CDR3 is TGCAGCGTTGATACCCCCGGGACAATCGTCGCTTTCTTT.

The J gene is TRBJ1-1, the V gene TRBV7-6; D is ambiguous. CDR1 is SGHVS and CDR2 is FNYEAQ in the germline V gene. The CDR3 sequence is 14 residues long. Trimming stripped 1 base from V and 4 bases from J, with 10 bases between. This chain's CDR3 is CASSLEADGTEAFF. The DNA for the CDR3 is TGTGCCAGCAGCTTAGAGGCCGACGGCACTGAAGCTTTCTTT.

This rearrangement joins TRBV12-3 or TRBV12-4 to TRBJ2-7; tentatively, D is TRBD1 (5 bases). V dropped 1 base and J dropped 5 bases, with 9 bases sitting between them. CDR3 length equals 13 residues. The CDR3: CASSLGGSNEQYF. CDR3 in DNA: TGTGCCAGCAGTTTAGGGGGCTCTAACGAGCAGTACTTC.

The chain carries TRBV6-2 or TRBV6-3 and TRBJ2-5, with 7 positions matching TRBD2. The germline gives CDR1 MNHEY, CDR2 SVGEGT. V was clipped by 5 bases and J by 0 bases; unmatched bases: 6. CDR3 length: 15 amino acids. CDR3 coding DNA: TGTGCCAGCAGTGCCGGGGGGTCGTACCAAGAGACCCAGTACTTC. This codes for CASSAGGSYQETQYF.

This clone showed up just once. The chain carries TRBV4-1 and TRBJ1-6; tentative D call: TRBD1 (6 bases). V lost 0 bases, J lost 8 bases, and 17 bases lay in between. The CDR3 runs to 17 residues. CDR1 and CDR2 from the germline V gene are MGHRA and YSYEKL. CDR3: CASSQDPNRADDSPLHF. The CDR3 region has the DNA TGCGCCAGCAGCCAAGATCCGAACAGGGCTGATGATTCACCCCTCCACTTT.

V is TRBV27 and J is TRBJ2-1, with 8 positions matching TRBD2. With V trimmed by 0 bases and J by 5 bases, 6 bases remained unmatched. CDR1 MNHEY and CDR2 SMNVEV come from the germline V gene (reference sequence). The CDR3 is made up of 16 amino acids. The CDR3 DNA reads as TGTGCCAGCAGTTTATCCCTAGCGGGCTATAACAATGAGCAGTTCTTC. Translating it yields CASSLSLAGYNNEQFF.

The chain couples TRBV9 to TRBJ1-1, with D perhaps matching TRBD1 (5 bases). CDR1 is SGDLS, CDR2 YYNGEE, per germline. V was shortened by 3 bases and J by 0 bases, with 12 bases between the two germline ends. CDR3 length equals 15 residues. The CDR3 DNA reads TGTGCCAGCAGCGAAACAGGATCGATGAACACTGAAGCTTTCTTT. Translation: CASSETGSMNTEAFF.

The chain joins TRBV7-2 to TRBJ1-4, with 7 bases matching TRBD1. Germline V gives CDR1 SGHTA, CDR2 FQGNSA. V lost 3 bases and J lost 8; bases outside the gene matches: 6. This CDR3 comprises 14 residues. The CDR3 DNA sequence: TGTGCCAGCAGCTTCCAGGGGGGTGAAGAAAAACTGTTTTTT. Its translation: CASSFQGGEEKLFF.

The count of this clone is one. V and J are TRBV4-2 and TRBJ2-1, with a weak D call TRBD2 (5 bases). V gave up 0 bases and J gave up 9 bases, with 6 bases separating them. Germline CDR1 reads LGHNA; CDR2 reads YNFKEQ. The CDR3 sequence is 12 residues long. The CDR3 loop is CASSQDGLEQFF. Here the CDR3 DNA reads TGTGCCAGCAGCCAAGATGGACTTGAGCAGTTCTTC.

The gene calls are TRBV30 and TRBJ1-3; a weak D match, TRBD1 (5 bases). CDR1 GTSNPN and CDR2 SVGIG come from the germline V gene (reference sequence). The CDR3 spans 13 residues. Trimming cost V 6 bases and J 7 bases, with 16 bases left between them. CDR3 residues: CACHRDGGNTIYF. For the CDR3, the DNA is TGTGCCTGCCACCGGGACGGCGGCAACACCATATATTTT.

This rearrangement joins TRBV18 to TRBJ1-4, with D unclear. Germline CDR1 and CDR2: KGHSH and LQKENI. The CDR3 consists of 14 residues. V lost 0 bases, J lost 6 bases, and 8 bases lay in between. In DNA form, the CDR3 reads TGTGCCAGCTCACCACCTTACATGGATGAAAAACTGTTTTTT. This encodes CASSPPYMDEKLFF.

The sample holds a few counts of this clone. The chain recombines TRBV19 with TRBJ2-2, with 8 bases fitting TRBD2. The CDR3 spans 17 residues. V was pared by 5 bases and J by 4 bases, with 12 bases of the junction left unmatched. Germline values: CDR1 LNHDA, CDR2 SQIVND (reference sequence). The CDR3 DNA is TGTGCCAGTAGTCCCAGGGGTTCGGGGGGGCGCACCGGGGAGCTGTTTTTT. It codes for CASSPRGSGGRTGELFF.

This rearrangement joins TRBV6-5 to TRBJ2-7, with D unresolved. The CDR3 is 13 amino acids. V was shortened by 5 bases and J by 6 bases, with 14 bases between the two germline ends. Looked up from germline, CDR1 is MNHEY and CDR2 is SVGAGI. In nucleotides, the CDR3 is TGTGCCAGCAGTCGCTACGGAGTGACCGAGCAGTACTTC. Translated, it gives CASSRYGVTEQYF.

The chain is built from TRBV5-1 and TRBJ2-6; no clear D. Trimming removed 1 base at V and 2 bases at J, with 4 bases between. CDR3 length: 14 amino acids. CDR1 is SGHRS, CDR2 YFSETQ, per germline. CDR3 nucleotides: TGCGCCAGCAGCTTGTCTGCTGGGGCCAACGTCCTGACTTTC. Amino acids: CASSLSAGANVLTF.